This paragraph covers one T cell receptor (beta chain) sequence. This sample was taken from a study of beta chain features in type 1 diabetes. Expressed TCRB transcripts got sequenced, as all isolated RNA was reverse transcribed. Profiling relied on immunoSEQ multiplex PCR, and the TCRdb table lists in-frame clones only, not all of them. Altogether about 260,000 clones are present, over 65% being singletons, with the ten largest covering approximately 0.053%. The sequenced material came from naive CD4+ T cells from blood. This TCR came from a man aged 30-40 years in good health.

This CDR3 is CASSPGASYEQYF. DNA of the CDR3: TGTGCCAGCTCACCCGGGGCCTCCTACGAGCAGTACTTC. V gene TRBV18 combines with J gene TRBJ2-7; D may match TRBD1 or TRBD2 (5 bases each). This CDR3 spans 13 amino acids. CDR1 KGHSH and CDR2 LQKENI come from the germline V gene. The V end was cut by 3 bases, the J end by 0 bases, with 6 bases between.